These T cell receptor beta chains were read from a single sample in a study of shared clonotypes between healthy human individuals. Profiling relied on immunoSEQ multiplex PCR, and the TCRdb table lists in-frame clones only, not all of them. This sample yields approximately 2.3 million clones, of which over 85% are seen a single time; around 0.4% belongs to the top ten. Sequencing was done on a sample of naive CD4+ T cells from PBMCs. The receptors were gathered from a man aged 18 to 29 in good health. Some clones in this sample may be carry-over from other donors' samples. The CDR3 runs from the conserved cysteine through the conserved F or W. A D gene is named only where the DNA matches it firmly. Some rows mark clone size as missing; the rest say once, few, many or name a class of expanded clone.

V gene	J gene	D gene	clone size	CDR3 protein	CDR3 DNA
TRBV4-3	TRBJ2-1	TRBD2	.	CASSQSGRAGNEQFF	TGCGCCAGCAGCCAGAGCGGGAGGGCCGGGAATGAGCAGTTCTTC
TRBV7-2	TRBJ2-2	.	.	CASSRGLATGELFF	TGTGCCAGCAGCCGGGGATTGGCCACCGGGGAGCTGTTTTTT
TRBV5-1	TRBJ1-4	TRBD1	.	CASSRPSGTGDEKLFF	TGCGCCAGCAGCCGACCCTCCGGGACAGGGGATGAAAAACTGTTTTTT
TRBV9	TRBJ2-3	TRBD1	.	CASSLRQGRAYTDTQYF	TGTGCCAGCAGCCTTCGACAGGGCAGGGCCTACACAGATACGCAGTATTTT
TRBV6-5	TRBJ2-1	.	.	CASSYGSQGSRNEQFF	TGTGCCAGCAGTTACGGCTCACAGGGTTCTCGGAATGAGCAGTTCTTC
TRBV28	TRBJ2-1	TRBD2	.	CASVSGAGGPYNEQFF	TGTGCCAGCGTATCAGGGGCGGGAGGGCCCTACAATGAGCAGTTCTTC
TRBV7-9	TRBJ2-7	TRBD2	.	CASSWTSGKYEQYF	TGTGCCAGCAGTTGGACTAGCGGGAAGTACGAGCAGTACTTC
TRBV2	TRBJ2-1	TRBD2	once	CASSGAGGPEDEQFF	TGTGCCAGCAGCGGAGCGGGAGGGCCTGAGGATGAGCAGTTCTTC
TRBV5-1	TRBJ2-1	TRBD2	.	CASRGLAGSEHSYNEQFF	TGCGCCAGCCGGGGACTAGCGGGGTCTGAGCACTCCTACAATGAGCAGTTCTTC
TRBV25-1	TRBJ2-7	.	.	CASSGQGNIGSEQYF	TGTGCCAGCAGTGGCCAGGGGAACATCGGAAGCGAGCAGTACTTC
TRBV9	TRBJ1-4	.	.	CASSHGAFEKLFF	TGTGCCAGCAGCCATGGGGCATTTGAAAAACTGTTTTTT
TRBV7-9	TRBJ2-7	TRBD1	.	CASSQTGASYEQYF	TGTGCCAGCAGCCAGACAGGGGCCTCCTACGAGCAGTACTTC
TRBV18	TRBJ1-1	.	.	CASSPGGSNTEAFF	TGTGCCAGCTCACCAGGGGGGTCGAACACTGAAGCTTTCTTT
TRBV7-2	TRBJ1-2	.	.	CASSFDKFSYGYTF	TGTGCCAGCAGCTTTGACAAATTTTCCTATGGCTACACCTTC
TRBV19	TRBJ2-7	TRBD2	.	CASSIAPRELSYEQYF	TGTGCCAGTAGTATAGCCCCGCGGGAGTTAAGCTACGAGCAGTACTTC
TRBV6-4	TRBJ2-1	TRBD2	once	CASRRYGTSGKNEQFF	TGTGCCAGCAGAAGATACGGGACTAGCGGGAAAAATGAGCAGTTCTTC
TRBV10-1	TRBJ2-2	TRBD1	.	CASSADRGPTGELFF	TGCGCCAGCAGTGCGGACAGGGGGCCCACCGGGGAGCTGTTTTTT
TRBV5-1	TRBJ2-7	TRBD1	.	CASSQGQGSYEQYF	TGCGCCAGCAGCCAGGGACAGGGCTCCTACGAGCAGTACTTC
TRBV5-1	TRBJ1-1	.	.	CASSYDREAFF	TGCGCCAGCAGCTACGACCGGGAGGCTTTCTTT
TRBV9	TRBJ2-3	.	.	CASSPRTVSTDTQYF	TGTGCCAGCAGCCCGAGGACAGTGAGCACAGATACGCAGTATTTT
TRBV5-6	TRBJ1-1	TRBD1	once	CASSSTRDRAWWANTEAFF	TGTGCCAGCAGCTCAACCCGGGACAGGGCGTGGTGGGCGAACACTGAAGCTTTCTTT
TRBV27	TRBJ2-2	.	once	CASCTNRDTGELFF	TGTGCCAGCTGCACCAATAGGGACACCGGGGAGCTGTTTTTT
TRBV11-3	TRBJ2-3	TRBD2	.	CASSLRAGGFGADTQYF	TGTGCCAGCAGCTTGAGAGCGGGAGGGTTTGGAGCAGATACGCAGTATTTT
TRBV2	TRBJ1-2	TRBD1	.	CASSQRTGDYGYTF	TGTGCCAGCAGCCAGAGGACAGGGGACTATGGCTACACCTTC
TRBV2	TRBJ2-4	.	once	CASSVEVTDIQYF	TGTGCCAGCAGTGTTGAAGTCACCGACATTCAGTACTTC
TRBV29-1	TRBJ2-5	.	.	CSSARGGQETQYF	TGCAGCTCCGCCAGGGGAGGCCAAGAGACCCAGTACTTC
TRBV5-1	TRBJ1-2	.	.	CASSRDGGYTF	TGCGCCAGCAGCCGGGACGGAGGCTACACCTTC
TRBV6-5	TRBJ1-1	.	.	CASSVGMNTEAFF	TGTGCCAGCAGCGTCGGAATGAACACTGAAGCTTTCTTT
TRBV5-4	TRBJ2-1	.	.	CASRKNSGSYNEQFF	TGTGCCAGCAGGAAGAACAGTGGCTCCTACAATGAGCAGTTCTTC
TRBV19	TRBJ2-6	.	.	CASKAIQGTISGANVLTF	TGTGCCAGTAAAGCAATACAGGGTACAATTTCTGGGGCCAACGTCCTGACTTTC
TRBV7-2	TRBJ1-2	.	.	CASSLVGAEDYGYTF	TGTGCCAGCAGCCTAGTGGGGGCTGAGGACTATGGCTACACCTTC
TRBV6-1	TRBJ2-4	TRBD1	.	CASSLGTGVDIQYF	TGTGCCAGCTCTCTGGGGACAGGGGTAGACATTCAGTACTTC
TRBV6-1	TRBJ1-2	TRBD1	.	CASGKDRASGYTF	TGTGCCAGCGGTAAAGACAGGGCTTCCGGCTACACCTTC
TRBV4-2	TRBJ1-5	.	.	CASSQEGVRDQPQHF	TGTGCCAGCAGCCAAGAAGGTGTTCGTGATCAGCCCCAGCATTTT
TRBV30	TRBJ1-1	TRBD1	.	CAWSVDRGTEAFF	TGTGCCTGGAGTGTAGACAGGGGTACTGAAGCTTTCTTT
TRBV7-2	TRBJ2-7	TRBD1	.	CASSKTRQGAYEQYF	TGTGCCAGCAGCAAGACTCGACAGGGGGCGTACGAGCAGTACTTC
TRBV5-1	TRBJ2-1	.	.	CASSLLSGTYNEQFF	TGCGCCAGCAGCTTGTTGAGTGGAACTTACAATGAGCAGTTCTTC
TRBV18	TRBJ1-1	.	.	CASSQPPPGLNTEAFF	TGTGCCAGCTCACAACCCCCGCCAGGGCTGAACACTGAAGCTTTCTTT
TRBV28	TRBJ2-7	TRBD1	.	CASSSTGGQQYF	TGTGCCAGCAGTTCGACAGGGGGCCAGCAGTACTTC
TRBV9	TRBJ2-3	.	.	CASSVGGKTTDTQYF	TGTGCCAGCAGCGTAGGGGGCAAAACCACAGATACGCAGTATTTT
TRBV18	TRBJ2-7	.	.	CASSGYNGPYEQYF	TGTGCCAGCTCAGGATATAATGGCCCCTACGAGCAGTACTTC
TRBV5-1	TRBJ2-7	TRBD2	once	CASSLTSGFSSYEQYF	TGCGCCAGCAGCTTGACTAGCGGGTTCAGCTCCTACGAGCAGTACTTC